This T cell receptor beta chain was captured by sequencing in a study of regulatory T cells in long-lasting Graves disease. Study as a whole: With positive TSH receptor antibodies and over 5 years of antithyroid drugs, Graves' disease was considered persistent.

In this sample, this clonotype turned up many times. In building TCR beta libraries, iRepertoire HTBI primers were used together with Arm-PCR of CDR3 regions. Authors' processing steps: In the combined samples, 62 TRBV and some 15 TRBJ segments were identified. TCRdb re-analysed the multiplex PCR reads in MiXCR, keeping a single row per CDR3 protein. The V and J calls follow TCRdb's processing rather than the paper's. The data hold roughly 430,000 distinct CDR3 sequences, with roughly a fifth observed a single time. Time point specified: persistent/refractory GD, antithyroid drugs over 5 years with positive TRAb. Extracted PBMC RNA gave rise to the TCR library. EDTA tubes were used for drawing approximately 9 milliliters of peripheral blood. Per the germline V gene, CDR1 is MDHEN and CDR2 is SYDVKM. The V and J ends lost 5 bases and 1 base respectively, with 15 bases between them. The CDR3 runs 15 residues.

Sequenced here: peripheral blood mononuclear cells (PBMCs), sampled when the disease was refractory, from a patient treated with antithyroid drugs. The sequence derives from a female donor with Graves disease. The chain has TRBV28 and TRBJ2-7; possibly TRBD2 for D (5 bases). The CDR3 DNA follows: TGTGCCAGCAGTCGCGGACCGGGAATATCCTACGAGCAGTACTTC. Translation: CASSRGPGISYEQYF.